Below are 3 T cell receptor beta chains sequenced from a single sample in a study of shared clonotypes between healthy human individuals. Clones were read by immunoSEQ multiplex PCR, and TCRdb kept only the in-frame ones, dropping some. The table records hundreds of thousands of clones, 90% to 96% of them present only once. The source material was naive CD4+ T cells sorted from blood. The sample's subset: CD45RA+ positively selected. The receptors originated from a young woman in good health.

The chain links TRBV14 to TRBJ1-1; 8 bases align to TRBD1. V was pared by 4 bases and J by 11 bases, with 6 bases of the junction left unmatched. This CDR3 is built from 12 residues. CDR1 and CDR2 from the germline V gene are SGHDN and FVKESK. The CDR3 nucleotides are TGTGCCAGCAGCCCTCGGACAGGGTTTGCTTTCTTT. It encodes CASSPRTGFAFF.

This chain links TRBV7-2 with TRBJ2-7; 11 positions agree with TRBD2. CDR3 length equals 16 residues. Germline V gene sequence: CDR1 SGHTA, CDR2 FQGNSA. V trimming: 1 base; J trimming: 0 bases; junction bases outside the gene matches: 2. CDR3 region: CASSLEGTSGSYEQYF. In DNA, the CDR3 is TGTGCCAGCAGCTTAGAAGGGACTAGCGGCTCCTACGAGCAGTACTTC.

The genes are TRBV14 and TRBJ2-3; tentative D call: TRBD1 (5 bases). Germline CDR1 and CDR2: SGHDN and FVKESK. V was clipped by 1 base and J by 0 bases, with 11 bases between them. There are 16 residues in the CDR3. CDR3 nucleotide sequence: TGTGCCAGCAGCCAAGGCGTGGGGCTAAGCACAGATACGCAGTATTTT. Its protein product is CASSQGVGLSTDTQYF.